This T cell receptor (beta chain) was sequenced during a study of Ad26.COV2.S vaccination and SARS-CoV-2 variants. Across the study: The trial was COV1001 and the donor's arm was Ad26.COV2.S. Recipients of Ad26.COV2.S got it intramuscularly, once or twice 56 days apart. Study-level points and caveats: Vaccinees displayed broader spike-specific TCR repertoires than placebo recipients.

In germline, CDR1 is MDHEN, CDR2 SYDVKM. This CDR3 region has 13 residues. Trimming cost V 5 bases and J 7 bases; bases outside gene matches: 6. A word on this clone: As yet, its antigen is unknown.

Treatment denoted: about 20 received Ad26.COV2.S at low or high dose, single or two shots; about 5 received placebo; per-sample allocation not given. Sample collection was performed on day 63 after the first vaccine or placebo injection. Sequenced by immunoSEQ multiplex PCR; TCRdb stores in-frame clones only, minus some. The profile shows about 430,000 clones, roughly 90% of them singletons. This TCR was sampled from a person aged 18-65 years who received the Ad26.COV2.S COVID-19 vaccine or a placebo. The specimen comprised peripheral blood, sampled in a trial of Ad26.COV2.S vaccine versus placebo. The rearrangement joins TRBV28 to TRBJ1-1; 8 bases match TRBD1. The CDR3 is CASSRLDRDEAFF. In DNA, the CDR3 is TGTGCCAGCAGTCGGCTGGACAGGGATGAAGCTTTCTTT.